The present T cell receptor (beta chain) was sequenced within a study of shared clonotypes between healthy human individuals. Whole-study context: A few men and a couple of women, aged 18 to 49, were donors.

Study conclusions and caveats: Represented diversity, genetic and exposure-history alike, was limited by few donors. Sampling involved blood alone; tissue repertoires likely differ.

CDR3 size: 15 residues. Trimming pared 6 bases from V and 2 bases from J, leaving 16 bases between. Germline CDR1 and CDR2: MNHEY and SMNVEV (reference sequence). Here immunoSEQ multiplex PCR was the method, and the copy in TCRdb shows in-frame clones only, minus some. The sample gives about 320,000 clones, over 75% of which show up once; 15% to 20% is in the top ten. Note on this clone: The antigen is not known.

This receptor was identified in a man between 18 and 35 years old in good health. Sequencing was carried out using memory CD8+ T cells sorted from blood. Subset indicated: CD45RO+ cells pooled with CCR7-negative TemRA cells. The chain couples TRBV27 to TRBJ1-2; no definite D call. The CDR3 nucleotides read TGTGCCAGCAGCCCGGGTTTGGGAGTAAACTATGGCTACACCTTC. Its protein is CASSPGLGVNYGYTF.